This T cell receptor beta chain was recovered during a study of CD4+ T cells in melanoma. Libraries were prepared by immunoSEQ multiplex PCR; TCRdb keeps only in-frame clonotypes and omits some of them. Here the sample spans about 20,000 clones, around 80% being singletons. The receptor comes from a human donor with melanoma.

This chain's CDR3 is CASLPWDRAWGYTF. The CDR3 coding sequence is TGTGCCAGCCTGCCTTGGGACAGGGCATGGGGCTACACCTTC. This chain links TRBV19 with TRBJ1-2, with 9 nucleotides matching TRBD1. V shed 9 bases, J shed 8 bases, and the junction held 13 bases outside the gene matches. Germline V gene sequence: CDR1 LNHDA, CDR2 SQIVND (reference sequence). The CDR3 is 14 amino acids.